The 9 T cell receptor beta chains below were found in one sample sequenced in a study of blood T cells in healthy people across ages. A second PCR, run for roughly 6 to 11 cycles, used a sample-barcoded 5' primer plus a J-beta primer mix. Via MiXCR, TCRdb re-called the 5' RACE reads, giving one row per CDR3 protein. This sample has almost 300,000 distinct CDR3 sequences, with 25% to 30% found just once. Sequenced input: blood. The receptors originated from a woman in her 70s in good health.

This clonotype was seen a handful of times. This chain's CDR3 is CASSVDVAYEQYF. CDR3 coding DNA: TGTGCCAGCAGCGTAGACGTAGCCTACGAGCAGTACTTC. The chain recombines TRBV9 with TRBJ2-7; D is undetermined. The ends were cut back, 0 bases at V and 2 bases at J, with 6 bases in the middle. The CDR3 sequence is 13 residues long. Germline V gives CDR1 SGDLS, CDR2 YYNGEE.

At least ten counts were recorded for this clonotype. J is TRBJ1-4 and V is TRBV15; tentatively, D is TRBD1 (6 bases). In germline, CDR1 is LNHNV, CDR2 YYDKDF (reference sequence). The CDR3 is made up of 12 amino acids. The V end lost 8 bases, the J end lost 8 bases, and 12 bases lay between the germline ends. For the CDR3, the DNA is TGTGCCACCCGGGGAGGGGGAGAAAAACTGTTTTTT. It yields the protein CATRGGGEKLFF.

This chain uses TRBV3-1 with TRBJ2-5; D is unresolved. The closer fit of TRBJ2-7 to the DNA end suggests the J call may be wrong. This CDR3 region has 11 residues. Germline assignment: CDR1 LGHDT and CDR2 YNNKEL (reference sequence). CDR3 bases: TGTGCCAGCAGCCAAAACTACGAGCAGTACTTC. Amino acid sequence: CASSQNYEQYF.

V gene TRBV5-5 combines with J gene TRBJ1-4; TRBD1 is a possible D gene (5 bases). Germline loops: CDR1 SGHKS, CDR2 YYEKEE (reference sequence). The CDR3 sequence is 15 residues long. The V end lost 4 bases, the J end lost 12 bases, and 22 bases lay between the germline ends. As DNA, the CDR3 is TGTGCCAGCAGCGCGGGACCGGCAGGCGGAAGGGAACTGTTTTTT. Translation gives CASSAGPAGGRELFF.

This clonotype has a handful of counts. The CDR3 spells CASSQYGAGETQYF. For the CDR3, the DNA is TGTGCCAGCAGCCAATACGGGGCGGGAGAGACCCAGTACTTC. The rearrangement links TRBV14 to TRBJ2-1, with D perhaps TRBD1 or TRBD2 (5 bases each). The DNA end favors TRBJ2-5, so the J call may be wrong. Germline loops: CDR1 SGHDN, CDR2 FVKESK. This CDR3 is built from 14 residues.

The J gene is TRBJ2-7, the V gene TRBV20-1; D gene unclear. CDR1 DFQATT and CDR2 SNEGSKA come from the germline V gene (reference sequence). This CDR3 is 11 amino acids long. Trimming left V 6 bases short and J 0 bases short, with 6 bases between. CDR3 in DNA: TGCAGTGCCTTGCTCTCCTACGAGCAGTACTTC. It translates to CSALLSYEQYF.

The chain combines TRBV2 with TRBJ2-6, with D unclear. The germline V gene has CDR1 SNHLY and CDR2 FYNNEI. The CDR3 extends over 14 amino acids. Deletions cut 4 bases from V and 2 bases from J, with 6 bases between. CDR3 DNA sequence: TGTGCCAGCAGTGCCGAGACTGGGGCCAACGTCCTGACTTTC. This translates into CASSAETGANVLTF.

The V gene is TRBV15, the J gene TRBJ1-5; D uncertain. Germline CDR1 and CDR2: LNHNV and YYDKDF (reference sequence). Trimming took 0 bases from V and 9 from J, leaving 9 bases between them. This CDR3 has 13 residues. CDR3 region: CATSREPPSPQHF. In DNA, the CDR3 is TGTGCCACCAGCAGAGAACCTCCCTCGCCCCAGCATTTT.

The chain is built from TRBV29-1 and TRBJ2-2, with D maybe TRBD1 (6 bases). Trimming took off 3 bases at V and 4 bases at J, with 15 bases between the two ends. CDR3 size: 15 residues. Germline V gene data show CDR1 as SQVTM and CDR2 as ANQGSEA. The CDR3 DNA follows: TGCAGCGTTGATAAGGGGGTACACGGCACCGGGGAGCTGTTTTTT. This codes for CSVDKGVHGTGELFF.